This is a list of T cell receptor beta chains from one sample in a study of blood T cell repertoires in COVID-19. TCRdb's copy holds only in-frame clones and misses some; the assay was immunoSEQ multiplex PCR. The table records approximately 67,000 clones, 87% of them present only once. The sample taken for sequencing was peripheral blood. The origin of the receptors is a woman at least 80 years old with acute or convalescent COVID-19. Both conserved end residues are part of each CDR3. D genes are given only for firm matches. Expanded clones are given a class, and other clones once, few, many or no size at all.

CDR3 DNA: TGTGCCAGCAGTCCTAGACTAGCGGGCGCTATAAGCTCCTACAATGAGCAGTTCTTC
CDR3 protein: CASSPRLAGAISSYNEQFF
D gene: TRBD2
V gene: TRBV3-1/TRBV3-2
clone size: -
J gene: TRBJ2-1

CDR3 DNA: TGTGCCACCAGTTCCGAAAAGCTTGGTGAAGCTTTCTTT
CDR3 protein: CATSSEKLGEAFF
D gene: -
V gene: TRBV24-1
clone size: -
J gene: TRBJ1-1

CDR3 DNA: TGTGCCAGCTTCTCCGGAGCGGGTAGTTACAATGAGCAGTTCTTC
CDR3 protein: CASFSGAGSYNEQFF
D gene: -
V gene: TRBV2
clone size: -
J gene: TRBJ2-1

CDR3 DNA: TGTGCCAGTAGTAGGGAGGGAGTGAGGACTGAAGCTTTCTTT
CDR3 protein: CASSREGVRTEAFF
D gene: -
V gene: TRBV19
clone size: -
J gene: TRBJ1-1

CDR3 DNA: TGCAGCGTTGAGGGGACTACCCTTCTTGGATTCACCTTC
CDR3 protein: CSVEGTTLLGFTF
D gene: -
V gene: TRBV29-1
clone size: -
J gene: TRBJ1-2

CDR3 DNA: TGTGCCAGCAGGGGACAGGGGGGAAATAATTCACCCCTCCACTTT
CDR3 protein: CASRGQGGNNSPLHF
D gene: TRBD1
V gene: TRBV28
clone size: once
J gene: TRBJ1-6

CDR3 DNA: TGTGCCATCAGTGGAGAGGGGACAGGGGGCCTAAATACGCAGTATTTT
CDR3 protein: CAISGEGTGGLNTQYF
D gene: TRBD1
V gene: TRBV10-3
clone size: -
J gene: TRBJ2-3

CDR3 DNA: TGTGCCAGCAGGGGGGGGGTTGGCAATGAGCAGTTCTTC
CDR3 protein: CASRGGVGNEQFF
D gene: TRBD2
V gene: TRBV28
clone size: -
J gene: TRBJ2-1

CDR3 DNA: TGTGCCAGCAGCGTAGAAGAGGGCTTTGGAAACACCATATATTTT
CDR3 protein: CASSVEEGFGNTIYF
D gene: -
V gene: TRBV9
clone size: -
J gene: TRBJ1-3

CDR3 DNA: TGTGCCAGCCTCGCGGCTAATGAAAAACTGTTTTTT
CDR3 protein: CASLAANEKLFF
D gene: -
V gene: TRBV6-5
clone size: -
J gene: TRBJ1-4

CDR3 DNA: TGTGCCAGCAGTTTAGGGACAGCTTCTCTGTGGGAGCAGTACTTC
CDR3 protein: CASSLGTASLWEQYF
D gene: TRBD1
V gene: TRBV28
clone size: -
J gene: TRBJ2-7

CDR3 DNA: TGCGCCAGCAGCTCGACTAGCGGGGGGGCCCGAGAGACCCAGTACTTC
CDR3 protein: CASSSTSGGARETQYF
D gene: TRBD2
V gene: TRBV5-1
clone size: -
J gene: TRBJ2-5

CDR3 DNA: TGTGCCATCAGTGAGTCCGCTAGCGGGAGTTCTAATGAGCAGTTCTTC
CDR3 protein: CAISESASGSSNEQFF
D gene: TRBD2
V gene: TRBV10-3
clone size: -
J gene: TRBJ2-1

CDR3 DNA: TGTGCCACCAGTGCCGGAGGGCTAACGGAAAAACTGTTTTTT
CDR3 protein: CATSAGGLTEKLFF
D gene: -
V gene: TRBV24-1
clone size: -
J gene: TRBJ1-4

CDR3 DNA: TGTGCCACCAGTGATCTTGGACTAGCAGATACGCAGTATTTT
CDR3 protein: CATSDLGLADTQYF
D gene: TRBD2
V gene: TRBV24-1
clone size: -
J gene: TRBJ2-3

CDR3 DNA: TGTGCCAGCAGTGAACAGGGTGGGGGCAATTCACCCCTCCACTTT
CDR3 protein: CASSEQGGGNSPLHF
D gene: -
V gene: TRBV2
clone size: -
J gene: TRBJ1-6